This entry is about one T cell receptor (beta chain). Study processing details: For nucleated cells, counts were estimated from reference gene primer amplification. Sequenced by immunoSEQ multiplex PCR; TCRdb stores in-frame clones only, minus some. Clone size and V and J calls were adopted from that table, with D and trimming inferred from the DNA. The sample holds 350,000 to 550,000 clones; approximately 92% are singletons and the top ten take more than 0.95%. These data belong to a study of blood T cell repertoires in COVID-19. Study-level background: T cells, B-cell-depleted T cells, or PBMCs supplied cDNA or gDNA.

V was shortened by 5 bases and J by 3 bases, with 29 bases between the two germline ends. Germline V CDR1 and CDR2: SGHVS, FQNEAQ. CDR3 length: 20 residues. Researchers sorted participants into cohorts using their self-reported clinical history. Recovered Cohort 3 donors showed two negative PCRs, clearance, or symptom resolution. The V call is TRBV7-8, the J call TRBJ2-1; TRBD2 might be the D (7 bases). Sequencing input: PBMCs or T cells enriched from blood (not recorded which). This clonotype was sampled from a man aged 25-40 years who had recovered from COVID-19. CDR3 sequence (DNA): TGTGCCAGCAGCCCCGTTCGCAGGGACAAGGGACTACGTGGCTACAATGAGCAGTTCTTC. It encodes CASSPVRRDKGLRGYNEQFF.